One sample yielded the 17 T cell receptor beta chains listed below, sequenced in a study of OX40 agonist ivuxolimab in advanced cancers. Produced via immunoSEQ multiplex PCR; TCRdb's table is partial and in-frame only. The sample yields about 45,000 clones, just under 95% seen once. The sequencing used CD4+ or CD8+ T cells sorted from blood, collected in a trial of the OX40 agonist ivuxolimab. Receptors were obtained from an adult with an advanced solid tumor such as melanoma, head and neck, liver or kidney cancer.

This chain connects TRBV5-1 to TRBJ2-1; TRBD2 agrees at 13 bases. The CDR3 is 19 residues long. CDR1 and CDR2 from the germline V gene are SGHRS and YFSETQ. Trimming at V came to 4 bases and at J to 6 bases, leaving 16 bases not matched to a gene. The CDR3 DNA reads TGCGCCAGCAGCACAGGGACTAGCGGGATCGAGGTGGAGGGCAATGAGCAGTTCTTC. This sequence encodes CASSTGTSGIEVEGNEQFF.

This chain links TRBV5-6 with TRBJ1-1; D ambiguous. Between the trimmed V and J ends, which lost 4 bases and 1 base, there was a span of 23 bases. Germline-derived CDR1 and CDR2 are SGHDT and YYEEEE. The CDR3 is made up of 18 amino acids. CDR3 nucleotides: TGTGCCAGCAGCCTGGGATTGAGGACTTTGTTTACGAACACTGAAGCTTTCTTT. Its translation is CASSLGLRTLFTNTEAFF.

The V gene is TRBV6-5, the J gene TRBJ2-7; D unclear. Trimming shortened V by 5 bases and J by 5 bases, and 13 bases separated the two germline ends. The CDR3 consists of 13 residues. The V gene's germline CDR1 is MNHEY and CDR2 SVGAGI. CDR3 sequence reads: CASSPPTRNEQYF. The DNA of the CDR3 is TGTGCCAGCAGTCCCCCCACTCGGAACGAGCAGTACTTC.

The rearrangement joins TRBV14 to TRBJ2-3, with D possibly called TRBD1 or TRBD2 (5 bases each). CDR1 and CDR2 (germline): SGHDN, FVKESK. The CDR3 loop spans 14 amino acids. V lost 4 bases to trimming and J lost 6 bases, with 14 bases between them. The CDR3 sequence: CASSPVGVGDTQYF. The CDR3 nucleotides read TGTGCCAGCAGCCCTGTGGGGGTTGGGGATACGCAGTATTTT.

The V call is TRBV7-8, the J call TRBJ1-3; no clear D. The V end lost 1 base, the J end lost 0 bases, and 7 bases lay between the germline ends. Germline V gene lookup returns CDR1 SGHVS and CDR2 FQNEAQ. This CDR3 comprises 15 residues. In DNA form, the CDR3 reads TGTGCCAGCAGCTTAGTTGGGAGCTCTGGAAACACCATATATTTT. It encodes CASSLVGSSGNTIYF. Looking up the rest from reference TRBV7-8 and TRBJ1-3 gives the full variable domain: GAGVSQSPRYKVAKRGQDVALRCDPISGHVSLFWYQQALGQGPEFLTYFQNEAQLDKSGLPSDRFFAERPEGSVSTLKIQRTQQEDSAVYLCASSLVGSSGNTIYFGEGSWLTVV.

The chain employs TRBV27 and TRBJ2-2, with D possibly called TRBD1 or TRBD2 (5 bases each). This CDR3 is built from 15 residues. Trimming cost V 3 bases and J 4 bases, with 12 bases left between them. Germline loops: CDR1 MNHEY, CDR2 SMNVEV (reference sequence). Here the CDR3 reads CASSFWGSSTGELFF. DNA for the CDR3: TGTGCCAGCAGTTTTTGGGGGAGCAGCACCGGGGAGCTGTTTTTT.

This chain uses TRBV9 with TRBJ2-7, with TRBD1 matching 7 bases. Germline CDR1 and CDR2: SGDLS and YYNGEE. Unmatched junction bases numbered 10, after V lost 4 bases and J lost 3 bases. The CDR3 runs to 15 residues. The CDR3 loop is CASSPPGQMFYEQYF. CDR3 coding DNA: TGTGCCAGCAGCCCACCGGGACAGATGTTCTACGAGCAGTACTTC.

CDR3 protein: CASSLVGNYGYTF. Written as DNA, the CDR3 is TGTGCCAGCAGTTTAGTAGGAAACTATGGCTACACCTTC. V usage is TRBV28 and J usage is TRBJ1-2, with unresolved D. The germline gives CDR1 MDHEN, CDR2 SYDVKM. CDR3 length equals 13 residues. Between the trimmed V and J ends, which lost 2 bases and 2 bases, there was a span of 6 bases.

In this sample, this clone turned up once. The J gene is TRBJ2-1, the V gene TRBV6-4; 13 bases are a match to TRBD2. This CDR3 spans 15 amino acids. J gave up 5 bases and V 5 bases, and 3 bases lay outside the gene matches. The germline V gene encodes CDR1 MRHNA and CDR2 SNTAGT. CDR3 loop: CASSRLAGGHNEQFF. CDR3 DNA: TGTGCCAGCAGTCGACTAGCGGGAGGCCACAATGAGCAGTTCTTC.

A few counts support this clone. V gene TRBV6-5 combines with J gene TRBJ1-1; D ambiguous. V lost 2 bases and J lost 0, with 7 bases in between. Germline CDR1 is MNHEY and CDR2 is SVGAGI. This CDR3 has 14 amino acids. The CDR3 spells CASSYGELNTEAFF. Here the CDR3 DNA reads TGTGCCAGCAGTTACGGGGAACTGAACACTGAAGCTTTCTTT.

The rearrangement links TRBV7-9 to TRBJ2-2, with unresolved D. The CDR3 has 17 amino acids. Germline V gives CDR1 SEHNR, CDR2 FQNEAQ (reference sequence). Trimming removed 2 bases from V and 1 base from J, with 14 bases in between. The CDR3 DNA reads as TGTGCCAGCAGCTTATCCCGTACGGGTAGGAACACCGGGGAGCTGTTTTTT. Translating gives CASSLSRTGRNTGELFF.

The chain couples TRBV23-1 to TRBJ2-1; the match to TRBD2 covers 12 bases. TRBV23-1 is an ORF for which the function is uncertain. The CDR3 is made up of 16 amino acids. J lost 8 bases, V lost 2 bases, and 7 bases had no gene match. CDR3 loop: CASSQLLAGGLYEQFF. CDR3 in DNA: TGCGCCAGCAGTCAACTCCTAGCGGGAGGGCTCTATGAGCAGTTCTTC.

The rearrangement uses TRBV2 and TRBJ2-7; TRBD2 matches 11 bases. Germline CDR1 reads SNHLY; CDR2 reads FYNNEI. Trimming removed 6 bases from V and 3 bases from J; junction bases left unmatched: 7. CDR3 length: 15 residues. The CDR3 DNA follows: TGTGCCAGCAGAGAGGGACTAGCGGACGGCTACGAGCAGTACTTC. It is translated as CASREGLADGYEQYF.

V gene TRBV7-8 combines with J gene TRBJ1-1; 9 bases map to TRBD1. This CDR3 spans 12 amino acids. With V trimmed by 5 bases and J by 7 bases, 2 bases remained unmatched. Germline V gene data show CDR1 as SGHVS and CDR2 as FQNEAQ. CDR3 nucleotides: TGTGCCAGCAGCACGACAGGGGGTGAAGCTTTCTTT. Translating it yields CASSTTGGEAFF.

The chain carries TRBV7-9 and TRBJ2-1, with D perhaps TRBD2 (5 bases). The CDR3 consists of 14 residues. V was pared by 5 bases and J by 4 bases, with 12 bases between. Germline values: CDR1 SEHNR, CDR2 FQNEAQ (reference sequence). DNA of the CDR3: TGTGCCAGCAGCCGAGCCTCGGGATACAATGAGCAGTTCTTC. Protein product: CASSRASGYNEQFF.

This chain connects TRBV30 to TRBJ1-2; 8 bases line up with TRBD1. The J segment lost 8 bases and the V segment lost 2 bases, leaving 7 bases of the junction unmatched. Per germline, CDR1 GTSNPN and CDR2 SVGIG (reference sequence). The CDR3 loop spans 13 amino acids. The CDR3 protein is CAWSSMTGDGYTF. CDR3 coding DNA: TGTGCCTGGAGTAGTATGACAGGGGACGGCTACACCTTC.

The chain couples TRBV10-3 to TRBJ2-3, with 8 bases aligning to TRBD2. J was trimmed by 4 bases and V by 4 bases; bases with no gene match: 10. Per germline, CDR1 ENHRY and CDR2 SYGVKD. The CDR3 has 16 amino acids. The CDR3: CAISVVAGGRADTQYF. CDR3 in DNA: TGTGCCATCAGTGTGGTTGCGGGAGGAAGGGCAGATACGCAGTATTTT.